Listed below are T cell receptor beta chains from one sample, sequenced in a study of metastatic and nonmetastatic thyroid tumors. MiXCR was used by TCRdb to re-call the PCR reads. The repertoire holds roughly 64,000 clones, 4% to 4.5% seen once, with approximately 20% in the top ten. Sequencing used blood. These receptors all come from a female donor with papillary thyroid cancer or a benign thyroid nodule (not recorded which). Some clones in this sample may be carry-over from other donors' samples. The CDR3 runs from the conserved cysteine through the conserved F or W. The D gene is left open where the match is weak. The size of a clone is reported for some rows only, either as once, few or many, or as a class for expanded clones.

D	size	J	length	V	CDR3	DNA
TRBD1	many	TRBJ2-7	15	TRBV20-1	CSARDPTGGRYEQYF	TGCAGTGCTAGAGACCCAACAGGGGGCAGGTACGAGCAGTACTTC
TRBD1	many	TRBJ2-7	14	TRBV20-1	CSARDHRGAGEQYF	TGCAGTGCTAGAGACCACAGGGGTGCGGGCGAGCAGTACTTC
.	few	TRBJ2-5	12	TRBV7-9	CASSQEGETQYF	TGTGCCAGCAGCCAGGAGGGGGAGACCCAGTACTTC
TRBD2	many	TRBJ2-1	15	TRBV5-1	CASDASGISYNEQFF	TGCGCCAGCGACGCTAGCGGGATATCCTACAATGAGCAGTTCTTC
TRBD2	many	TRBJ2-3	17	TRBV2	CASVPLTGTSGSDTQYF	TGTGCCAGCGTACCCCTTACCGGGACTAGCGGTTCAGATACGCAGTATTTT
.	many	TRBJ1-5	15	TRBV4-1	CASSQGVTRNQPQHF	TGCGCCAGCAGCCAAGGGGTGACACGCAATCAGCCCCAGCATTTT
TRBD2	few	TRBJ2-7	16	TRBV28	CASSSHAGGFSYEQYF	TGTGCCAGCAGTTCCCACGCGGGAGGGTTCTCCTACGAGCAGTACTTC
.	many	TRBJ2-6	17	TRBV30	CAWRRGRTRTGANVLTF	TGTGCCTGGAGAAGGGGACGGACAAGGACCGGGGCCAACGTCCTGACTTTC
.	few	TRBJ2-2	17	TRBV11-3	CASSLALGGVNTGELFF	TGTGCCAGCAGCTTAGCTCTCGGCGGGGTCAACACCGGGGAGCTGTTTTTT
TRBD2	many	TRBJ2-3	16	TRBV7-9	CASSFKLAGVGDTQYF	TGTGCCAGCAGTTTCAAACTAGCGGGAGTGGGAGATACGCAGTATTTT
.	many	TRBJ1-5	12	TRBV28	CASSYPPQPQHF	TGTGCCAGCAGTTACCCGCCGCAGCCCCAGCATTTT
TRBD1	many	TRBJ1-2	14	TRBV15	CATSRDPQGGGYTF	TGTGCCACCAGCAGAGATCCGCAGGGGGGGGGCTACACCTTC
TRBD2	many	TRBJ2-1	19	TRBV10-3	CAISESSSGRAYTFDEQFF	TGTGCCATCAGTGAGTCGTCTAGCGGGAGGGCCTATACTTTCGATGAGCAGTTCTTC
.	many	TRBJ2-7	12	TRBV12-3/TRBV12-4	CASSPETGEQYF	TGTGCCAGCAGCCCCGAGACGGGGGAGCAGTACTTC
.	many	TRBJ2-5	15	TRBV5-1	CASSLVSQREETQYF	TGCGCCAGCAGCTTGGTATCTCAACGAGAAGAGACCCAGTACTTC
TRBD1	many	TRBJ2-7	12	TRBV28	CASGTGPIEQYF	TGTGCCTCCGGGACAGGACCCATCGAGCAGTACTTC
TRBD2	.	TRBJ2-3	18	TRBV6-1	CASSHYPGLAGGSDTQYF	TGTGCCAGCAGTCACTACCCGGGACTAGCGGGAGGGTCAGATACGCAGTATTTT
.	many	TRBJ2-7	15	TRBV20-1	CSASPLIGPRYEQYF	TGCAGTGCTAGCCCCTTGATTGGCCCTCGGTACGAGCAGTACTTC
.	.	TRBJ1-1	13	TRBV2	CASCPPENTEAFF	TGTGCCAGCTGCCCACCAGAGAACACTGAAGCTTTCTTT
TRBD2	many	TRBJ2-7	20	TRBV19	CASSIGLAGEWGSSSYEQYF	TGTGCCAGTAGTATAGGACTAGCGGGAGAATGGGGATCGAGCTCCTACGAGCAGTACTTC
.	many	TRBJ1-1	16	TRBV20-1	CSARGARTDSNTEAFF	TGCAGTGCTAGAGGGGCCCGGACAGATTCGAACACTGAAGCTTTCTTT
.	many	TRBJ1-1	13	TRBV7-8	CASSPRWGAEAFF	TGTGCCAGCAGCCCTCGATGGGGGGCTGAAGCTTTCTTT
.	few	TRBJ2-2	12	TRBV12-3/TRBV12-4	CASRERGRGAVF	TGTGCCAGCAGGGAGCGTGGCCGGGGAGCTGTTTTT